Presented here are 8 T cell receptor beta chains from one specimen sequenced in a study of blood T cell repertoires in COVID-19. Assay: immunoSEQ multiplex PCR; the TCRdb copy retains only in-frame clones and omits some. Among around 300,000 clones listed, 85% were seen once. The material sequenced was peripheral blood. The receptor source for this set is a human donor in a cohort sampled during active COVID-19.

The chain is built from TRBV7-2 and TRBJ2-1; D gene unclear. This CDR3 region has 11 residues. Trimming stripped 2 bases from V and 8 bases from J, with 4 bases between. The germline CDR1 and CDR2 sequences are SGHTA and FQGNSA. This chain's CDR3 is CASSLLDEQFF. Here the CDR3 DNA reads TGTGCCAGCAGCTTACTTGATGAGCAGTTCTTC.

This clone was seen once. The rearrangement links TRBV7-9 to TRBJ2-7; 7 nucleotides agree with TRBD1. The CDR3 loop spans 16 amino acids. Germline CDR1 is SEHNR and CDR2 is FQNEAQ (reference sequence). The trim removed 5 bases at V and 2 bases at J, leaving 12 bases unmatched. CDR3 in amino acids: CASSRALRDSTYEQYF. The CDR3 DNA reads TGTGCCAGCAGCCGAGCATTACGGGACAGCACCTACGAGCAGTACTTC.

The CDR3 protein is CASSLAGGPVGEQFF. The CDR3 nucleotides read TGTGCCAGCAGCTTAGCGGGAGGGCCGGTGGGTGAGCAGTTCTTC. The chain couples TRBV7-9 to TRBJ2-1; 7 bases line up with TRBD2. The V gene end was trimmed by 0 bases and the J gene end by 9 bases; junction bases not matched to a gene: 8. The CDR3 totals 15 residues. CDR1 and CDR2 (germline): SEHNR, FQNEAQ (reference sequence).

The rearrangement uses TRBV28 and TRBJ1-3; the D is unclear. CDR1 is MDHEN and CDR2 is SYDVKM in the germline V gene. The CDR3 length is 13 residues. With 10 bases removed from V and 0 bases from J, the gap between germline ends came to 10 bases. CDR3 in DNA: TGTGCCACCCGGGAACACTCTGGAAACACCATATATTTT. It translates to CATREHSGNTIYF.

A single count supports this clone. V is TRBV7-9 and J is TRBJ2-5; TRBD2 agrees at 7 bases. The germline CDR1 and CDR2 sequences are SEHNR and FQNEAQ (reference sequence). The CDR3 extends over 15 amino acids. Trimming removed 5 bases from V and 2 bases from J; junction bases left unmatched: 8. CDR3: CASSPGTTFQETQYF. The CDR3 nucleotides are TGTGCCAGCAGCCCCGGGACTACCTTTCAAGAGACCCAGTACTTC.

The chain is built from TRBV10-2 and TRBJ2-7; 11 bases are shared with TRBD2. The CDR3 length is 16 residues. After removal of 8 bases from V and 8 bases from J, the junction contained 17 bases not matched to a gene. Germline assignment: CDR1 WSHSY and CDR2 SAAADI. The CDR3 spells CASSSGKTSGTIKQYF. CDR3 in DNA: TGCGCCAGCTCCAGTGGGAAGACTAGCGGGACAATAAAGCAGTACTTC.

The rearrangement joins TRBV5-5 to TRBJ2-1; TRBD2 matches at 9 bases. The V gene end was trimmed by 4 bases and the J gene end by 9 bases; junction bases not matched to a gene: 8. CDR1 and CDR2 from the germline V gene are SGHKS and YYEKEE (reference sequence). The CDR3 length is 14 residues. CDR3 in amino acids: CASSGIAGVSEQFF. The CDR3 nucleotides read TGTGCCAGCAGCGGAATAGCGGGAGTTTCTGAGCAGTTCTTC.

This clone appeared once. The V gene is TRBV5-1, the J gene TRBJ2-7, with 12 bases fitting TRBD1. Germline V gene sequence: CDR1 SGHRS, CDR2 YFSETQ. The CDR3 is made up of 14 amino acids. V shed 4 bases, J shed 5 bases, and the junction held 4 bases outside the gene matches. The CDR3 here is CASSTGTGGDEQYF. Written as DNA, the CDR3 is TGCGCCAGCAGCACCGGGACAGGGGGCGACGAGCAGTACTTC.